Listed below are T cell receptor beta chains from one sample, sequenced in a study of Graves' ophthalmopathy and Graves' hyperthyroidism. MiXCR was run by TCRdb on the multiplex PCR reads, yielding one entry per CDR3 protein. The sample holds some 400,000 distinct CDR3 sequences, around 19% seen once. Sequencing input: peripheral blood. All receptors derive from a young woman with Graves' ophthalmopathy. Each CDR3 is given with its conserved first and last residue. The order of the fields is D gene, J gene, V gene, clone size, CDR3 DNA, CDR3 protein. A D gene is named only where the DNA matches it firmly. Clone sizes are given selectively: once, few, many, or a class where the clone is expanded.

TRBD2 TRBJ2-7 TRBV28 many TGTGCCAGCAGCTCTAGCGGGAAACAATACGAGCAGTACTTC CASSSSGKQYEQYF
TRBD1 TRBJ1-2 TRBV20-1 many TGCAGTGCAGAGGACAGGGCTAGTAATGGCTACACCTTC CSAEDRASNGYTF
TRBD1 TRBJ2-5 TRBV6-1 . TGTGCCAGCAGTAAGACAGGGGTCGGCGAGACCCAGTACTTC CASSKTGVGETQYF
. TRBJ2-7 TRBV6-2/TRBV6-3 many TGTGCCAGCAGACGAGGACTTTACGAGCAGTACTTC CASRRGLYEQYF
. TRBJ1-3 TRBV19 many TGTGCCAGTAGTAGGACAGCCCGAAACACCATATATTTT CASSRTARNTIYF
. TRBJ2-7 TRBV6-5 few TGTGCCAGCAGTTACTCTAGAGGGGGACACGAGCAGTACTTC CASSYSRGGHEQYF
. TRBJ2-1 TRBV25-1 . TGTGCCAGCATTGCGGACGAAAACAATGAGCAGTTCTTC CASIADENNEQFF
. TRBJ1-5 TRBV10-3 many TGTGCCATCAGTGGCTATAGCAATCAGCCCCAGCATTTT CAISGYSNQPQHF
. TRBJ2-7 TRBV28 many TGTGCCAGCAGTTTCGGGGCCAGGGGGAGGGGGTCCTACGAGCAGTACTTC CASSFGARGRGSYEQYF
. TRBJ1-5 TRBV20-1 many TGCAGTGCTAGTAAAACACGACTGAGTAGCAATCAGCCCCAGCATTTT CSASKTRLSSNQPQHF
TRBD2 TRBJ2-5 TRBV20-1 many TGCAGTGCTAGACTAGCGGGAGGGGGAGAGACCCAGTACTTC CSARLAGGGETQYF
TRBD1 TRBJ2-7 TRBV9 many TGTGCCAGCAGCCCCTGGACAGGGTCGGTAGAAGAGCAGTACTTC CASSPWTGSVEEQYF
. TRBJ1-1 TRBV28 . TGTGCCAGCAGTAACGGGGGGGGCACTGAAGCTTTCTTT CASSNGGGTEAFF
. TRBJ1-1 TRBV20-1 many TGCAGTGCTATGCAGCACCTGAACACTGAAGCTTTCTTT CSAMQHLNTEAFF
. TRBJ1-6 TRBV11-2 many TGTGCCAGCAGCTCCTACAGGGAGGATAATTCACCCCTCCACTTT CASSSYREDNSPLHF
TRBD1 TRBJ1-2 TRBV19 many TGTGCCAGTATGGGACAGAACCAAACGGGCTACACCTTC CASMGQNQTGYTF
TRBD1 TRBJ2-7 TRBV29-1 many TGCAGCGTTTTCCGGACAGGGACCTACGAGCAGTACTTC CSVFRTGTYEQYF
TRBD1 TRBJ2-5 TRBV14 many TGTGCCAGCAGCCAGCGGGACAGGGCTTACCAAGAGACCCAGTACTTC CASSQRDRAYQETQYF
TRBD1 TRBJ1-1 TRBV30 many TGTACCTGGAGTAAGGGGGGACAGCCCGAAGCTTTCTTT CTWSKGGQPEAFF
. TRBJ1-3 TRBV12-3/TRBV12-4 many TGTGCCAGCAGCCTAACGGACTCTGGAAACACCATATATTTT CASSLTDSGNTIYF
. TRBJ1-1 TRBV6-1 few TGTGCCAGCAGACAGGGACGGATGAACACTGAAGCTTTCTTT CASRQGRMNTEAFF
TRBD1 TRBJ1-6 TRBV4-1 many TGCGCCAGCAGCCAGGGGGACAGGGGGCAACCCCTCCACTTT CASSQGDRGQPLHF
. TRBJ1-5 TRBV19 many TGTGCCAGCAGATATGAGAGGGGCCCGGAGCCCCAGCATTTT CASRYERGPEPQHF
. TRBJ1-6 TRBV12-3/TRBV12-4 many TGTGCCAGCAGTTTTTCCGGGGCCCCTAATTCACCCCTCCACTTT CASSFSGAPNSPLHF
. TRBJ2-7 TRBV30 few TGTGCCTGGAGTAAAAGGGGGAGCTCCTACGAGCAGTACTTC CAWSKRGSSYEQYF
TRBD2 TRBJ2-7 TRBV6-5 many TGTGCCAGCAGTTATGCTGGGACTAGCGGATACGAGCAGTACTTC CASSYAGTSGYEQYF
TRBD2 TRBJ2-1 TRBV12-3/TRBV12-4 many TGTGCCAGCGGGACTAGCGGGAGAAATGAGCAGTTCTTC CASGTSGRNEQFF
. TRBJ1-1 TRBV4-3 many TGCGCCAGCAGCCCTAGACGGACCACTGAAGCTTTCTTT CASSPRRTTEAFF
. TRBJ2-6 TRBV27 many TGTGCCAGCAGTTTAGGCGGTATCTCTGGGGCCAACGTCCTGACTTTC CASSLGGISGANVLTF
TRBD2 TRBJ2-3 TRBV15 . TGTGCCACCAGCAACCCACCGGGACTAGCTCCAGATACGCAGTATTTT CATSNPPGLAPDTQYF
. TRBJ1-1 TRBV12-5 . TGTGCTAGTGGGTCGGGGAGGGGCACTGAAGCTTTCTTT CASGSGRGTEAFF
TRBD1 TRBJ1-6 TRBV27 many TGTGCCAGCAGTTTAGTAGCCCACAGGGGGAATTCACCCCTCCACTTT CASSLVAHRGNSPLHF
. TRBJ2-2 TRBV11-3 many TGTGCCAGCAGCTTAGGGACCGGAGGACAGTACACCGGGGAGCTGTTTTTT CASSLGTGGQYTGELFF
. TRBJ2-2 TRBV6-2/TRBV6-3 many TGTGCCAGCGAAAGGGGCACCGGGGAGCTGTTTTTT CASERGTGELFF
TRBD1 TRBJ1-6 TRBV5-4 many TGTGCCAGCAGCGTAGGGACAGACTATAATTCACCCCTCCACTTT CASSVGTDYNSPLHF
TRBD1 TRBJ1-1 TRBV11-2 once TGTGCCAGCAGCGCCCGGGACAGGGGAGCAGCTTTCTTT CASSARDRGAAFF
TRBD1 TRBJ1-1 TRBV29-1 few TGCAGCGTTGAGACAGGGGTGGGGGCTTTCTTT CSVETGVGAFF
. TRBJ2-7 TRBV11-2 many TGTGCCAGCAGCCCCTTGCGGGCAACTACTTACGAGCAGTACTTC CASSPLRATTYEQYF
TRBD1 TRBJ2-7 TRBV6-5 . TGTGCCAGCAGTACCGGGACAGGGGGCCTGACCTACGAGCAGTACTTC CASSTGTGGLTYEQYF
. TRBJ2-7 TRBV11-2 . TGTGCCAGCAGCTTAGTCGGGACGGGAATCGAGCAGTACTTC CASSLVGTGIEQYF
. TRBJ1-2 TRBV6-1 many TGTGCCAGCAGTGAGCTAGGGGTTTATGGCTACACCTTC CASSELGVYGYTF
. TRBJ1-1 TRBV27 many TGTGCCAGCAGTGGGGGCCGGTCGAACACTGAAGCTTTCTTT CASSGGRSNTEAFF
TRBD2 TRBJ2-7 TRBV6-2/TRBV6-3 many TGTGCCAGCAGTCTTCTAGCGGGAGCCAGCGAGCAGTACTTC CASSLLAGASEQYF
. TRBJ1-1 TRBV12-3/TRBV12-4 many TGTGCCAGCAGTTTGGCCTTGACTGAAGCTTTCTTT CASSLALTEAFF
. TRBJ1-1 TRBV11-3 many TGTGCCAGCAGCCCGTCGAGAGGGATGAACACTGAAGCTTTCTTT CASSPSRGMNTEAFF
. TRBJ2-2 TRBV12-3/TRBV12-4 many TGTGCCAGCAGAACAGGGAAGATCCGCACCGGGGAGCTGTTTTTT CASRTGKIRTGELFF
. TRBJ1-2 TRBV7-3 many TGTGCCAGCAGCCGGGGGGGGGACTATGGCTACACCTTC CASSRGGDYGYTF
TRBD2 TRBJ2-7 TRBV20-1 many TGCAGTGCTAGAGGACTAGCGGGAGAGCAGTACTTC CSARGLAGEQYF